The following is a T cell receptor (beta chain) sequence with its context. Its antigen is currently unknown. The data are from a study of cytomegalovirus exposure and HLA in healthy donors. PCR amplification relied on 60 Vbeta primers (plus 13 Jbeta primers). TCRdb's copy holds only in-frame clones and misses some; the assay was immunoSEQ multiplex PCR. The table has around 150,000 clones, about 80% seen once. Trimming removed 3 bases from V and 2 bases from J, with 14 bases in between. Germline assignment: CDR1 SNHLY and CDR2 FYNNEI. The CDR3 runs 15 residues. Study outcomes and limitations: A later analysis revealed that TCR association rates differed between HLA loci, peaking at DRB1 and bottoming out at HLA-C. Earlier findings revealed that most TCR beta V segments proved productive either about 87% or about 30% of the time. Several top significant clusters appeared, in a later analysis, to be linked to common viral pathogens.

The chain employs TRBV2 and TRBJ2-7, with D perhaps matching TRBD2 (5 bases). The sequence was collected from a woman aged 50 to 65 in good health and CMV-seropositive. Sequenced: PBMCs. The CDR3 loop is CASSERAVGPYEQYF. In DNA, the CDR3 is TGTGCCAGCAGTGAGAGGGCAGTCGGCCCCTACGAGCAGTACTTC.